Listed here is a single T cell receptor beta chain. Its specificity is unknown. The sample belongs to a study of cytomegalovirus exposure and HLA in healthy donors. Overall study findings and caveats: Sequencing likely produced, as an artifact, a cluster of highly shared sequence variants. The listing of 150 to 200 TCR beta chains classed them as cytomegalovirus-associated.

Trimming left V 8 bases short and J 1 base short, with 11 bases between. Germline CDR1 is SEHNR and CDR2 is FQNEAQ (reference sequence). The CDR3 totals 13 residues. Use of 60 Vbeta and 13 Jbeta primers characterized the PCR. Sequencing used immunoSEQ multiplex PCR; TCRdb keeps in-frame clones, though not all of them. The sample yields 150,000 or so clones, about 80% seen once. Sequencing used PBMCs. This chain joins TRBV7-9 and TRBJ1-1; a possible D gene is TRBD1 (6 bases). This receptor was identified in a man aged 35-49 years in good health and CMV-seropositive. This CDR3 reads CASGGQKNTEAFF. The CDR3 DNA is TGTGCCAGCGGAGGACAGAAGAACACTGAAGCTTTCTTT.